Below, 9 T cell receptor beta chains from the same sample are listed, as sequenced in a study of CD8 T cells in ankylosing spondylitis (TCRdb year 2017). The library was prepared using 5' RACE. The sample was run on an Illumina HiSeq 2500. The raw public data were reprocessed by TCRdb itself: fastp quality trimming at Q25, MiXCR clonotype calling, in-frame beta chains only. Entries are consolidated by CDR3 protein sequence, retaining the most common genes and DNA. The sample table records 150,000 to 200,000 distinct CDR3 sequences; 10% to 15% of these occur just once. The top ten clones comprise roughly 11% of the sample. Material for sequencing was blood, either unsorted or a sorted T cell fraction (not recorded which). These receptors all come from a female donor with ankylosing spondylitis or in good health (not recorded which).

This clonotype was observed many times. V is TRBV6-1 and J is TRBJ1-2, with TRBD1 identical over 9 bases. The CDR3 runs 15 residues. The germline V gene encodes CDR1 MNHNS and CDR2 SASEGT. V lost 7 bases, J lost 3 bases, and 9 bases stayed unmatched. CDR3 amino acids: CASTQQGAKDYGYTF. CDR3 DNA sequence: TGTGCCAGCACCCAACAGGGGGCGAAGGACTATGGCTACACCTTC.

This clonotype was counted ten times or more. The CDR3 DNA reads TGTGCCAGCAGCTCCGGCCCGTTTCGCAGCAATCAGCCCCAGCATTTT. It codes for CASSSGPFRSNQPQHF. The V and J genes are TRBV7-8 and TRBJ1-5; D not resolved. V dropped 4 bases and J dropped 1 base, with 14 bases sitting between them. Germline V gene sequence: CDR1 SGHVS, CDR2 FQNEAQ. The CDR3 extends over 16 amino acids.

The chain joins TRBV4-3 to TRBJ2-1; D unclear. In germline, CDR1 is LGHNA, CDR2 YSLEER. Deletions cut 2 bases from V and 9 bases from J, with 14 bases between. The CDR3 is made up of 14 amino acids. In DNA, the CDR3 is TGCGCCAGCAGCCAACGCAGGTATTCTAGTGAGCAGTTCTTC. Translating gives CASSQRRYSSEQFF.

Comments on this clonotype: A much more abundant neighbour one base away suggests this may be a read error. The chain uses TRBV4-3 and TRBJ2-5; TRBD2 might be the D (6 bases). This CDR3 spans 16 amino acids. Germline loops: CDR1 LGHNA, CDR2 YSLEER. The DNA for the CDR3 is TGCGCCAGCAGCCAAGAGGGGTTAGCGGCTCAAGAGGCCCAGTACTTC. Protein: CASSQEGLAAQEAQYF.

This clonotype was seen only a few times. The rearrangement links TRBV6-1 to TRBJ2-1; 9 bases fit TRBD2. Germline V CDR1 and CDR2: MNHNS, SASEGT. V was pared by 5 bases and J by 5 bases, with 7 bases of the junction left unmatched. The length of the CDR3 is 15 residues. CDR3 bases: TGTGCCAGCAGTCCCGGGACTAGCAGACACAATGAGCAGTTCTTC. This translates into CASSPGTSRHNEQFF.

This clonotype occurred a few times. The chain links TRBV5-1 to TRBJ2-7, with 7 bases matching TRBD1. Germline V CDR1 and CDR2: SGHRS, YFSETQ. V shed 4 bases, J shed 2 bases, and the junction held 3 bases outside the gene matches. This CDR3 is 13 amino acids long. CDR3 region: CASSDQGAYEQYF. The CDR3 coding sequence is TGCGCCAGCAGCGACCAGGGGGCCTACGAGCAGTACTTC.

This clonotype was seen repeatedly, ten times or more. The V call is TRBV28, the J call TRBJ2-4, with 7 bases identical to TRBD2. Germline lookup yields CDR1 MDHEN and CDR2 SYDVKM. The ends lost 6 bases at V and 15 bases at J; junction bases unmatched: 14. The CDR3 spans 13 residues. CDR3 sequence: CASSRAGRGLTYF. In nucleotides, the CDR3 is TGTGCCAGCAGCAGAGCAGGGAGGGGACTTACGTACTTC.

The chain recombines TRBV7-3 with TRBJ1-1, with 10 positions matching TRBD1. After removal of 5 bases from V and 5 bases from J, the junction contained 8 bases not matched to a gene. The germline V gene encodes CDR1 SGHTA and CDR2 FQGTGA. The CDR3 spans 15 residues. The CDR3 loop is CASSLRDRGLTEAFF. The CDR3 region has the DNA TGTGCCAGCAGCCTCCGGGACAGGGGATTGACTGAAGCTTTCTTT.

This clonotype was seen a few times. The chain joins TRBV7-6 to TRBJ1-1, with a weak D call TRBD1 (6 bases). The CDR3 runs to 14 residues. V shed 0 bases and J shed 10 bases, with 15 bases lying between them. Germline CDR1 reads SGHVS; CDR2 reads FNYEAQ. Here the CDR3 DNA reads TGTGCCAGCAGCTTAGCGGGGGGGCATGGGCTAGCTTTCTTT. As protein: CASSLAGGHGLAFF.